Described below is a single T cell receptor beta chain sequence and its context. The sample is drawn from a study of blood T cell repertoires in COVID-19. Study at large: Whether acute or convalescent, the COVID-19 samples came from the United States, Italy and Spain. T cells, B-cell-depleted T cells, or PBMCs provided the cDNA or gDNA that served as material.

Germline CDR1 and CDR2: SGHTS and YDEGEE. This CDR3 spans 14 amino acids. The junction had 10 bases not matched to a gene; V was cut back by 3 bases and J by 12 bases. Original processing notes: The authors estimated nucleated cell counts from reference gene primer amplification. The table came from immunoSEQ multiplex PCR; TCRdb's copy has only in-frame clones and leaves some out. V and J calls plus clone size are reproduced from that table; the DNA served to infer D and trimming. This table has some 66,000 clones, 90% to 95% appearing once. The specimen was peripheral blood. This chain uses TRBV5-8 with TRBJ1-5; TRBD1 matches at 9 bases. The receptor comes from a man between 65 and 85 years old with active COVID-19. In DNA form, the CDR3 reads TGTGCCAGCAGCTCGGGGACAGGGCGCGACATCCAGCATTTT. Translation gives CASSSGTGRDIQHF.